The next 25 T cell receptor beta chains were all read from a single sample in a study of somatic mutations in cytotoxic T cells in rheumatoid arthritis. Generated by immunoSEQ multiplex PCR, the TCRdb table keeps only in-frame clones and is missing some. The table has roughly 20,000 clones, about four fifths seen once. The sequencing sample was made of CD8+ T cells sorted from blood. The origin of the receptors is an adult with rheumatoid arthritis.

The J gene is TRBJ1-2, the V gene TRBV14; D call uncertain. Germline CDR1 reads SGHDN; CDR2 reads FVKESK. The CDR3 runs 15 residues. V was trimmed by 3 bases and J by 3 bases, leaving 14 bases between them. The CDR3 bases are TGTGCCAGCAGCCAGGATCGCACCGCTTACTATGGCTACACCTTC. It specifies CASSQDRTAYYGYTF.

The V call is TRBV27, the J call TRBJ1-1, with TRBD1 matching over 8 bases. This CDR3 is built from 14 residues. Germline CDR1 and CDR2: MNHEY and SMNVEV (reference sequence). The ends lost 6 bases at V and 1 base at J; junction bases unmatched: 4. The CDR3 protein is CASRPGQENTEAFF. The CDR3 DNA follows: TGTGCCAGCAGACCGGGACAGGAGAACACTGAAGCTTTCTTT.

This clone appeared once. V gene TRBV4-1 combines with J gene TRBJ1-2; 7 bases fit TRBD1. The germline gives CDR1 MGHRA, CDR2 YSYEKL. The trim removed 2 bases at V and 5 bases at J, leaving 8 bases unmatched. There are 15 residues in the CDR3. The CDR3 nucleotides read TGCGCCAGCAGCCAAAACAGGGGAATGGGGTATGGCTACACCTTC. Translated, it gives CASSQNRGMGYGYTF.

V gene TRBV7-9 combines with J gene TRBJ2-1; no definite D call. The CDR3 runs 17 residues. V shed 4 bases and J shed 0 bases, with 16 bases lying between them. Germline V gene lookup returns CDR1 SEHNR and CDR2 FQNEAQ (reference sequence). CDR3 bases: TGTGCCAGCAGCTACCATTTACGTTCAAGCTCCTACAATGAGCAGTTCTTC. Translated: CASSYHLRSSSYNEQFF. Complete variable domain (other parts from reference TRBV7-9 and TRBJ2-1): DTGVSQNPRHKITKRGQNVTFRCDPISEHNRLYWYRQTLGQGPEFLTYFQNEAQLEKSRLLSDRFSAERPKGSFSTLEIQRTEQGDSAMYLCASSYHLRSSSYNEQFFGPGTRLTVL.

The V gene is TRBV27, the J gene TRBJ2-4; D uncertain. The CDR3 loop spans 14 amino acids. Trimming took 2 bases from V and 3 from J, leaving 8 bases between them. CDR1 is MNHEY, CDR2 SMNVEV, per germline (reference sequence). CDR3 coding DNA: TGTGCCAGCAGTTTAGGGGTAGGCAAAAACATTCAGTACTTC. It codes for CASSLGVGKNIQYF.

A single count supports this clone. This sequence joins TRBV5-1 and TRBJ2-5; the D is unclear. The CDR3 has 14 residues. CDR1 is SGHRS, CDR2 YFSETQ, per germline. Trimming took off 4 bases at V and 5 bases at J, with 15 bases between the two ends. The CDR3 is CASSRVGQLETQYF. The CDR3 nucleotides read TGCGCCAGCAGCCGGGTCGGGCAGTTGGAGACCCAGTACTTC.

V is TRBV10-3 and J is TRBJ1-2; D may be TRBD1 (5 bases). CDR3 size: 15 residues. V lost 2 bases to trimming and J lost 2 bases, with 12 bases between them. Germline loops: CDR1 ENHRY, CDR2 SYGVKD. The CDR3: CAISEQGRPNYGYTF. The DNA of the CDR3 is TGTGCCATCAGTGAGCAGGGCAGGCCCAACTATGGCTACACCTTC.

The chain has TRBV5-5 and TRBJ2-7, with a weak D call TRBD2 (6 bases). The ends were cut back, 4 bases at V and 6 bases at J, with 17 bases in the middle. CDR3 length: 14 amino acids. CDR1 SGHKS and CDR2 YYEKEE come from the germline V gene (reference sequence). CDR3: CASSPVGGEGEQYF. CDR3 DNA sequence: TGTGCCAGCAGCCCAGTGGGGGGAGAGGGCGAGCAGTACTTC.

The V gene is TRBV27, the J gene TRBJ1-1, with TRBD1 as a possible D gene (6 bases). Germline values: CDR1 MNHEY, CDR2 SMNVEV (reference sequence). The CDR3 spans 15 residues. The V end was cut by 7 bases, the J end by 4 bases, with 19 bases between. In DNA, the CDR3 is TGTGCCAGCACCACAGGACTAGGGGGGGTCACTGAAGCTTTCTTT. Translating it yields CASTTGLGGVTEAFF.

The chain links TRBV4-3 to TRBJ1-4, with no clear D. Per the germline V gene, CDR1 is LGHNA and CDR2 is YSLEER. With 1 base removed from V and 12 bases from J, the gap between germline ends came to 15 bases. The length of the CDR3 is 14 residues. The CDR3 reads CASSQVITAIELFF. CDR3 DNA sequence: TGCGCCAGCAGCCAAGTAATCACCGCCATCGAACTGTTTTTT.

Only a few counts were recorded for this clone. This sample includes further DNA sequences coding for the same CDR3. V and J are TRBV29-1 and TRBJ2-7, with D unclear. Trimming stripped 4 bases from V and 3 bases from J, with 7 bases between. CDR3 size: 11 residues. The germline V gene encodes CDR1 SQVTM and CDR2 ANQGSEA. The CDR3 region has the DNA TGCAGCGTTGCTAGGGACTACGAGCAGTACTTC. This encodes CSVARDYEQYF.

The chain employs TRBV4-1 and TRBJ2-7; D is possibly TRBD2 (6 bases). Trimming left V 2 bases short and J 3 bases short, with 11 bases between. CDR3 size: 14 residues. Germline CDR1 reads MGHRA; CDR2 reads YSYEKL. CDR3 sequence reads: CASSQREVGYEQYF. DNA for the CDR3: TGCGCCAGCAGCCAAAGGGAGGTAGGCTACGAGCAGTACTTC.

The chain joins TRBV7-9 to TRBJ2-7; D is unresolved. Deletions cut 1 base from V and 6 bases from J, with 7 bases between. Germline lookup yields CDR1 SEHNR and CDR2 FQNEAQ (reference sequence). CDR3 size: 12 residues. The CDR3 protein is CASSLGVREQYF. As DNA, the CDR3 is TGTGCCAGCAGCTTAGGGGTACGCGAGCAGTACTTC.

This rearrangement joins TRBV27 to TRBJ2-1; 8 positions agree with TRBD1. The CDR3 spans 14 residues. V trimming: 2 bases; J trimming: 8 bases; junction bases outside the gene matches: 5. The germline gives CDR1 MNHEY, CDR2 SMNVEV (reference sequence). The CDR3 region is CASSLNRGEDEQFF. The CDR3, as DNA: TGTGCCAGCAGTTTAAACAGGGGGGAAGATGAGCAGTTCTTC.

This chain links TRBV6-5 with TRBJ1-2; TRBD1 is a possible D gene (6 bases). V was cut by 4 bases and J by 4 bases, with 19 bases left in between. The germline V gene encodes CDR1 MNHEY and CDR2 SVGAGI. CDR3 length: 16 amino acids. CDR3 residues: CASSLLSQGKSYGYTF. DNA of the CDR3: TGTGCCAGCAGTTTACTCTCCCAGGGGAAGTCCTATGGCTACACCTTC.

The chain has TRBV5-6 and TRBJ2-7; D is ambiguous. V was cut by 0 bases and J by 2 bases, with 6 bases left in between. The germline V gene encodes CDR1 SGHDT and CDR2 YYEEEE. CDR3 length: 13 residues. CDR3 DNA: TGTGCCAGCAGCTTGGCCAACGCCTACGAGCAGTACTTC. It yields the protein CASSLANAYEQYF.

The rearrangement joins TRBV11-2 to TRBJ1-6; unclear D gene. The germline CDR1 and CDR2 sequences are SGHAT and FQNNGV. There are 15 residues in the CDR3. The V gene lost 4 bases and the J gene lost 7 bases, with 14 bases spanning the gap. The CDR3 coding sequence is TGTGCCAGCAGCTGGGAAGACGGGAAAAATTCACCCCTCCACTTT. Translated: CASSWEDGKNSPLHF.

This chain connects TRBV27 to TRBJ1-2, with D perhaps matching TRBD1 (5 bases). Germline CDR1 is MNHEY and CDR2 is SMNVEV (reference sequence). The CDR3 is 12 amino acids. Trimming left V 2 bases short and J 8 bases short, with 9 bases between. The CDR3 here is CASSLRGSGYTF. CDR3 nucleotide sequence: TGTGCCAGCAGTTTACGGGGGAGCGGCTACACCTTC.

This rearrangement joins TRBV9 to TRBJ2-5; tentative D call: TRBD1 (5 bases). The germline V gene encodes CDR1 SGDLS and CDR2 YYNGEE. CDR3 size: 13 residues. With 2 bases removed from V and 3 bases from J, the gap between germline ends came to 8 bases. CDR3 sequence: CASSVSGKETQYF. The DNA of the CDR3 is TGTGCCAGCAGCGTTTCAGGGAAAGAGACCCAGTACTTC. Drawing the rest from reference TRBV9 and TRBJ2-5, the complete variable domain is DSGVTQTPKHLITATGQRVTLRCSPRSGDLSVYWYQQSLDQGLQFLIQYYNGEERAKGNILERFSAQQFPDLHSELNLSSLELGDSALYFCASSVSGKETQYFGPGTRLLVL.

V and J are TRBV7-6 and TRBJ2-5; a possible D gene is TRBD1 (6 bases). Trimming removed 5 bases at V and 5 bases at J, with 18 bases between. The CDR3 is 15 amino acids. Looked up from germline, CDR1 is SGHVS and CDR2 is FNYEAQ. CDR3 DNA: TGTGCCAGCAGCCCTCACAGGGCCCCTAACGAGACCCAGTACTTC. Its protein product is CASSPHRAPNETQYF.

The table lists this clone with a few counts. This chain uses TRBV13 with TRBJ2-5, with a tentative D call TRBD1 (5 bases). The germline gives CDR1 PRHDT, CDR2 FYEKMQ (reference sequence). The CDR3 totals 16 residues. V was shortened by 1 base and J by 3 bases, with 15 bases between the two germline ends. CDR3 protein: CASSLARASREETQYF. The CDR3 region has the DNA TGTGCCAGCAGCTTAGCTAGGGCTTCCAGGGAAGAGACCCAGTACTTC.

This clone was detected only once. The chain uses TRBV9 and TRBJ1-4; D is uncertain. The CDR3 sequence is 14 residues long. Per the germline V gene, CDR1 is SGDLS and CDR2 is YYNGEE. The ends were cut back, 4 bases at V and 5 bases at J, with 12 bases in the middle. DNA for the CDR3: TGTGCCAGCAGCCCCAACTGGGGAAATGAAAAACTGTTTTTT. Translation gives CASSPNWGNEKLFF.

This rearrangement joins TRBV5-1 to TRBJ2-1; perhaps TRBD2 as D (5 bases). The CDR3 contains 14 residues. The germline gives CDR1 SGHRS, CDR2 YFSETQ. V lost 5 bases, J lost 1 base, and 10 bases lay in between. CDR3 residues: CASRREGSYNEQFF. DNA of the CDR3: TGCGCCAGCAGGAGGGAAGGGTCCTACAATGAGCAGTTCTTC.

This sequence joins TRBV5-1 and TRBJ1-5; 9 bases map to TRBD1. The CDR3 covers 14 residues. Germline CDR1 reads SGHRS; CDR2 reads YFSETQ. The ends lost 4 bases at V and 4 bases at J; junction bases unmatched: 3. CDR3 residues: CASSPTGGNQPQHF. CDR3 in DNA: TGCGCCAGCAGCCCGACAGGGGGGAATCAGCCCCAGCATTTT.

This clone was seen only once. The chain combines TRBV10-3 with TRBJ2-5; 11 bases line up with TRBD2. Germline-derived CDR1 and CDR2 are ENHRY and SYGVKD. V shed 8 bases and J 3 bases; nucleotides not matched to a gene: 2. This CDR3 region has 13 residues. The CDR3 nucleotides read TGTGCCATCTCTAGCGGGGGGAAAGAGACCCAGTACTTC. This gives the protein CAISSGGKETQYF.